Listed here are 23 T cell receptor beta chains from one sample, sequenced in a study of CD8 T cells in ankylosing spondylitis. TCRdb called the 5' RACE reads again in MiXCR, with one record for every CDR3 protein. The repertoire includes around 150,000 distinct CDR3 sequences, 18% of them detected once, and under 9% sits in the top ten. Material for sequencing was blood, either unsorted or a sorted T cell fraction (not recorded which). The receptor set was obtained from a male donor with ankylosing spondylitis or in good health (not recorded which).

V and J are TRBV20-1 and TRBJ2-7; TRBD2 matches at 11 bases. The germline CDR1 and CDR2 sequences are DFQATT and SNEGSKA (reference sequence). The trim removed 0 bases at V and 2 bases at J, leaving 21 bases unmatched. The CDR3 contains 21 residues. CDR3 in amino acids: CSARDPALTTSGRGSPYEQYF. CDR3 DNA: TGCAGTGCTAGAGATCCCGCTTTGACTACTAGCGGGAGAGGGAGTCCCTACGAGCAGTACTTC.

This clonotype was seen repeatedly, ten times or more. The V and J genes are TRBV5-1 and TRBJ2-1; TRBD2 might be the D (6 bases). Deletions cut 2 bases from V and 6 bases from J, with 21 bases between. The CDR3 runs 17 residues. CDR1 and CDR2 from the germline V gene are SGHRS and YFSETQ. The DNA for the CDR3 is TGCGCCAGCAGCTTATTGTGGATTGGGTTCGGGGGCAATGAGCAGTTCTTC. Protein: CASSLLWIGFGGNEQFF.

The rearrangement joins TRBV9 to TRBJ2-2, with TRBD1 as a possible D gene (5 bases). CDR3 length equals 14 residues. Germline CDR1 and CDR2: SGDLS and YYNGEE. The V and J ends lost 0 bases and 7 bases respectively, with 10 bases between them. CDR3 nucleotides: TGTGCCAGCAGCGTAGATGGGGCTATCGGGGAGCTGTTTTTT. Translation gives CASSVDGAIGELFF.

In this sample, this clonotype turned up many times. This chain connects TRBV12-3 or TRBV12-4 to TRBJ1-3, with unresolved D. CDR3 length: 11 amino acids. The V end was cut by 8 bases, the J end by 0 bases, with 2 bases between. CDR3 nucleotide sequence: TGTGCCAGCCACTCTGGAAACACCATATATTTT. Amino acids: CASHSGNTIYF.

A few counts support this clonotype. The V gene is TRBV5-6, the J gene TRBJ1-2; D remains ambiguous. Per the germline V gene, CDR1 is SGHDT and CDR2 is YYEEEE. This CDR3 has 15 amino acids. Deletions cut 4 bases from V and 4 bases from J, with 17 bases between. The CDR3 DNA sequence: TGTGCCAGCAGCCACATGGGCCCAGCCGTCTATGGCTACACCTTC. The encoded protein is CASSHMGPAVYGYTF.

This chain uses TRBV6-1 with TRBJ1-2; maybe TRBD1 (5 bases). The CDR3 is made up of 14 amino acids. V lost 6 bases and J lost 3, with 14 bases in between. CDR1 MNHNS and CDR2 SASEGT come from the germline V gene. The CDR3 nucleotides are TGTGCCAGCAGCGTGGACAAATACTACTATGGCTACACCTTC. It yields the protein CASSVDKYYYGYTF.

This clonotype was detected many times. This chain links TRBV5-1 with TRBJ2-3, with 13 bases lining up with TRBD2. V was clipped by 0 bases and J by 8 bases; unmatched bases: 6. The CDR3 sequence is 16 residues long. The germline V gene encodes CDR1 SGHRS and CDR2 YFSETQ. The DNA for the CDR3 is TGCGCCAGCAGCTTGGGGACTAGCGGGAGTTCGAGTACGCAGTATTTT. Protein: CASSLGTSGSSSTQYF. Variable domain in full (rest from reference TRBV5-1 and TRBJ2-3): KAGVTQTPRYLIKTRGQQVTLSCSPISGHRSVSWYQQTPGQGLQFLFEYFSETQRNKGNFPGRFSGRQFSNSRSEMNVSTLELGDSALYLCASSLGTSGSSSTQYFGPGTRLTVL.

This clonotype came up a few times. V is TRBV7-2 and J is TRBJ2-5; weak D call: TRBD1 (6 bases). The V gene lost 3 bases and the J gene lost 2 bases, with 10 bases spanning the gap. Germline V CDR1 and CDR2: SGHTA, FQGNSA. The CDR3 loop spans 14 amino acids. This CDR3 reads CASSFGQRQETQYF. CDR3 DNA sequence: TGTGCCAGCAGCTTTGGACAGAGACAAGAGACCCAGTACTTC. The full variable domain, rest sourced from reference TRBV7-2 and TRBJ2-5, is GAGVSQSPSNKVTEKGKDVELRCDPISGHTALYWYRQSLGQGLEFLIYFQGNSAPDKSGLPSDRFSAERTGGSVSTLTIQRTQQEDSAVYLCASSFGQRQETQYFGPGTRLLVL.

Ten or more counts support this clonotype. J is TRBJ2-7 and V is TRBV29-1, with D perhaps matching TRBD2 (5 bases). This CDR3 region has 13 residues. The ends were cut back, 3 bases at V and 1 base at J, with 10 bases in the middle. The germline CDR1 and CDR2 sequences are SQVTM and ANQGSEA. The DNA for the CDR3 is TGCAGCGTTGAGGTCCCGGGGTCCTACGAGCAGTACTTC. Protein sequence: CSVEVPGSYEQYF.

Ten or more counts support this clonotype. The rearrangement links TRBV18 to TRBJ2-7; tentatively, D is TRBD1 (6 bases). Germline V CDR1 and CDR2: KGHSH, LQKENI. Deletions cut 2 bases from V and 6 bases from J, with 17 bases between. The CDR3 has 15 residues. CDR3 sequence reads: CASSPANRVPPEQYF. The DNA for the CDR3 is TGTGCCAGCTCACCAGCGAACAGGGTCCCCCCCGAGCAGTACTTC.

This chain connects TRBV13 to TRBJ2-3; D remains ambiguous. Deletions cut 5 bases from V and 5 bases from J, with 8 bases between. The CDR3 spans 12 residues. Germline-derived CDR1 and CDR2 are PRHDT and FYEKMQ (reference sequence). CDR3: CASSPQKDTQYF. The CDR3, as DNA: TGTGCCAGCAGCCCGCAAAAAGATACGCAGTATTTT.

V gene TRBV2 combines with J gene TRBJ2-1, with D hard to call. Germline values: CDR1 SNHLY, CDR2 FYNNEI. CDR3 length: 11 residues. Trimming pared 0 bases from V and 14 bases from J, leaving 8 bases between. The DNA of the CDR3 is TGTGCCAGCAGTGAAGCTACCGGCAAGTTCTTC. This encodes CASSEATGKFF. The full variable domain, its missing parts supplied by reference TRBV2 and TRBJ2-1, is EPEVTQTPSHQVTQMGQEVILRCVPISNHLYFYWYRQILGQKVEFLVSFYNNEISEKSEIFDDQFSVERPDGSNFTLKIRSTKLEDSAMYFCASSEATGKFFGPGTRLTVL.

The J gene is TRBJ2-1, the V gene TRBV20-1; 7 bases fit TRBD2. The CDR3 loop spans 12 amino acids. Trimming removed 0 bases from V and 10 bases from J; junction bases left unmatched: 3. Germline V lookup: CDR1 DFQATT, CDR2 SNEGSKA (reference sequence). The CDR3 loop is CSAREGEGEQFF. In nucleotides, the CDR3 is TGCAGTGCTAGAGAGGGGGAGGGAGAGCAGTTCTTC.

This clonotype was counted only a few times. The chain couples TRBV6-5 to TRBJ1-6; 8 bases agree with TRBD1. Unmatched junction bases numbered 15, after V lost 3 bases and J lost 8 bases. Per the germline V gene, CDR1 is MNHEY and CDR2 is SVGAGI. This CDR3 is built from 18 residues. The CDR3 DNA reads as TGTGCCAGCAGTTATCGGGGCAGGGGGCATGTGCGGGATTCACCCCTCCACTTT. Encoded protein: CASSYRGRGHVRDSPLHF.

This clonotype has at least ten counts. The chain recombines TRBV28 with TRBJ2-3, with 15 bases aligning to TRBD2. Germline lookup yields CDR1 MDHEN and CDR2 SYDVKM. This CDR3 contains 19 residues. Trimming at V came to 5 bases and at J to 2 bases, leaving 11 bases not matched to a gene. Here the CDR3 reads CASSDGLAGGLWNTDTQYF. CDR3 DNA: TGTGCCAGCAGTGACGGACTAGCGGGAGGGTTGTGGAACACAGATACGCAGTATTTT.

A few counts support this clonotype. The gene calls are TRBV25-1 and TRBJ1-1; D remains ambiguous. Per the germline V gene, CDR1 is MGHDK and CDR2 is SYGVNS. Trimming took off 1 base at V and 5 bases at J, with 14 bases between the two ends. The CDR3 is 15 residues long. CDR3 residues: CASSEWRAGGTEAFF. CDR3 coding DNA: TGTGCCAGCAGTGAATGGAGGGCTGGAGGGACTGAAGCTTTCTTT.

Remarks on this clonotype: A much larger clone sits a single nucleotide away, making a read error possible. The J gene is TRBJ2-7, the V gene TRBV12-3 or TRBV12-4; tentative D call: TRBD2 (6 bases). The CDR3 consists of 13 residues. CDR3 loop: CANSFGTGAEQYF. CDR3 coding DNA: TGTGCCAACAGTTTCGGGACTGGGGCCGAGCAGTACTTC.

This clonotype was counted many times. The V gene is TRBV6-1, the J gene TRBJ2-7; D is unclear. With 2 bases removed from V and 2 bases from J, the gap between germline ends came to 4 bases. This CDR3 contains 12 residues. Looked up from germline, CDR1 is MNHNS and CDR2 is SASEGT. The CDR3 protein is CASSEIAYEQYF. In DNA form, the CDR3 reads TGTGCCAGCAGTGAAATCGCCTACGAGCAGTACTTC.

This clonotype was detected ten times or more. CDR3 DNA sequence: TGCAGTGCTAGAAACCTAGCGGAACGTGAGCAGTTCTTC. Protein sequence: CSARNLAEREQFF. The gene calls are TRBV20-1 and TRBJ2-1; TRBD2 matches at 7 bases. After removal of 2 bases from V and 9 bases from J, the junction contained 7 bases not matched to a gene. Germline assignment: CDR1 DFQATT and CDR2 SNEGSKA (reference sequence). The CDR3 contains 13 residues.

This clonotype occurred many times. The chain is built from TRBV5-1 and TRBJ2-5; D uncertain. The CDR3 has 15 amino acids. Looked up from germline, CDR1 is SGHRS and CDR2 is YFSETQ. Trimming removed 2 bases at V and 0 bases at J, with 11 bases between. Written as DNA, the CDR3 is TGCGCCAGCAGCTTTGGCGATAGAGACCAAGAGACCCAGTACTTC. It yields the protein CASSFGDRDQETQYF.

This clonotype showed up just a few times. The V call is TRBV6-1, the J call TRBJ1-2; D is unresolved. V was pared by 6 bases and J by 4 bases, with 12 bases between. CDR1 is MNHNS and CDR2 is SASEGT in the germline V gene. The CDR3 covers 13 residues. CDR3 amino acids: CASRPGRGYGYTF. CDR3 nucleotides: TGTGCCAGCAGGCCTGGACGAGGCTATGGCTACACCTTC.

Many counts were recorded for this clonotype. This sequence joins TRBV4-1 and TRBJ2-5; possible D gene TRBD2, 6 bases. The CDR3 spans 15 residues. Trimming removed 0 bases at V and 7 bases at J, with 15 bases between. Germline V gives CDR1 MGHRA, CDR2 YSYEKL. The CDR3 region is CASSQDRTNQRTQYF. In nucleotides, the CDR3 is TGCGCCAGCAGCCAAGATAGGACTAACCAGCGGACCCAGTACTTC.

The rearrangement links TRBV5-1 to TRBJ2-7; D might be TRBD2 (5 bases). Trimming took off 3 bases at V and 2 bases at J, with 15 bases between the two ends. The CDR3 length is 15 residues. Germline V gene data show CDR1 as SGHRS and CDR2 as YFSETQ. The CDR3 loop is CASSSEESLAYEQYF. For the CDR3, the DNA is TGCGCCAGCAGCTCGGAGGAGTCCCTTGCCTACGAGCAGTACTTC.